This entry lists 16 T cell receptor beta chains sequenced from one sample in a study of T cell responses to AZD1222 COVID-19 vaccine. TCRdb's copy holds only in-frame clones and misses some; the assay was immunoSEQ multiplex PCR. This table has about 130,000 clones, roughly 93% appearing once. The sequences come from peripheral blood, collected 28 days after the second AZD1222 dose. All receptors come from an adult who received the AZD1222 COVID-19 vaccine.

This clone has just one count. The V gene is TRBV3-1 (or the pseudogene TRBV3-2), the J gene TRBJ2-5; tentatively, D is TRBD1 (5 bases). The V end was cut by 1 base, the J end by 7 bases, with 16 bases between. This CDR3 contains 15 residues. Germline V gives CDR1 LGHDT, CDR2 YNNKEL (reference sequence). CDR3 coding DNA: TGTGCCAGCAGCCAAGTTCTAGGGGCGATGGGGACCCAGTACTTC. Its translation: CASSQVLGAMGTQYF.

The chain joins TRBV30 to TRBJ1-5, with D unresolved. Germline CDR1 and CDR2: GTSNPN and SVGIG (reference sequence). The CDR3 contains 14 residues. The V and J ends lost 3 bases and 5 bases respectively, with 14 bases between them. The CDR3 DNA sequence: TGTGCCTGGAGAGGACGGGGAAGGTATCAGCCCCAGCATTTT. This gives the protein CAWRGRGRYQPQHF. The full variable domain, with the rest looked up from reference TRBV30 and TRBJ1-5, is SQTIHQWPATLVQPVGSPLSLECTVEGTSNPNLYWYRQAAGRGLQLLFYSVGIGQISSEVPQNLSASRPQDRQFILSSKKLLLSDSGFYLCAWRGRGRYQPQHFGDGTRLSIL.

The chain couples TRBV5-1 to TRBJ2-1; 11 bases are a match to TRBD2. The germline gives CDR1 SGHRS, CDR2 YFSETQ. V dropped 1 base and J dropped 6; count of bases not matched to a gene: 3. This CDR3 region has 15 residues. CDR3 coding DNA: TGCGCCAGCAGCTTGACTAGCGGGAGTAGCAATGAGCAGTTCTTC. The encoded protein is CASSLTSGSSNEQFF. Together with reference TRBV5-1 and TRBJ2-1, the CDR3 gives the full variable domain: KAGVTQTPRYLIKTRGQQVTLSCSPISGHRSVSWYQQTPGQGLQFLFEYFSETQRNKGNFPGRFSGRQFSNSRSEMNVSTLELGDSALYLCASSLTSGSSNEQFFGPGTRLTVL.

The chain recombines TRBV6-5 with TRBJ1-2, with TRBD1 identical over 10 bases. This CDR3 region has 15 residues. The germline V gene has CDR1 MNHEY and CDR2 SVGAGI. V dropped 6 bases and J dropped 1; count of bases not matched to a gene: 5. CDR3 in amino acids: CASRRQGAFNYGYTF. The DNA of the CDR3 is TGTGCCAGCAGGAGACAGGGGGCCTTTAACTATGGCTACACCTTC.

CDR3 protein: CASRLLINFGRRGQYF. CDR3 sequence (DNA): TGTGCAAGTCGCTTATTGATCAATTTCGGACGCCGGGGGCAGTACTTC. V and J are TRBV12-2 and TRBJ2-7; the listed D gene, TRBD2, was not tested against the DNA. TRBV12-2 is marked as a pseudogene. The CDR3 loop spans 16 amino acids.

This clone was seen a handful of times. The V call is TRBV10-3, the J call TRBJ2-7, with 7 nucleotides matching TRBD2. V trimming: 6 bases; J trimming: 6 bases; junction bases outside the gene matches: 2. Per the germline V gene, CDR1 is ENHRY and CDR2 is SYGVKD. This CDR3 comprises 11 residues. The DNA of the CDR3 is TGTGCCATCAGAACTAGCGCCGAGCAGTACTTC. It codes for CAIRTSAEQYF.

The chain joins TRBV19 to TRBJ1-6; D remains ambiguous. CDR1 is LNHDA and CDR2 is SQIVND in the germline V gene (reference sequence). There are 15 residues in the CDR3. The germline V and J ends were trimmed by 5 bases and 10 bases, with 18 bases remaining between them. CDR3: CASSHHRASGSPLHF. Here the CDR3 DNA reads TGTGCCAGTAGTCATCACAGAGCATCGGGATCACCCCTCCACTTT.

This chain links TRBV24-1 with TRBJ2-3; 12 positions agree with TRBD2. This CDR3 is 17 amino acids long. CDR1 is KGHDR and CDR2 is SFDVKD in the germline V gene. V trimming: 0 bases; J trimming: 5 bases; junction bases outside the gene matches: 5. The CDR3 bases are TGTGCCACCAGTGATTTGAGGACTAGCGGGATTCGAGATACGCAGTATTTT. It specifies CATSDLRTSGIRDTQYF.

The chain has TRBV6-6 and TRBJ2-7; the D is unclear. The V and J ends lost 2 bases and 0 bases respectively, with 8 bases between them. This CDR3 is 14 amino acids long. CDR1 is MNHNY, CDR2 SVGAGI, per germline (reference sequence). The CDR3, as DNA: TGTGCCAGCAGTTACCCTCAGGCCTCCTACGAGCAGTACTTC. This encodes CASSYPQASYEQYF.

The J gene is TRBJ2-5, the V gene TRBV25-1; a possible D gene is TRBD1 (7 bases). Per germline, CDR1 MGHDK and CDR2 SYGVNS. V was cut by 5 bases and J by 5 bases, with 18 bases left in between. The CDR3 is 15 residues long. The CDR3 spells CASSISGGGGETQYF. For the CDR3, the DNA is TGTGCCAGCAGTATTTCAGGGGGAGGTGGGGAGACCCAGTACTTC.

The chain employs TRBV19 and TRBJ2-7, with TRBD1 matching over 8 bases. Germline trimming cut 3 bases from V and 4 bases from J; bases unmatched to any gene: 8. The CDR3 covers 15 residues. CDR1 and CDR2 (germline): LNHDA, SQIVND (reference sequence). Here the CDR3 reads CASSIGQGSMYEQYF. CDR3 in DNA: TGTGCCAGTAGTATCGGACAGGGATCTATGTACGAGCAGTACTTC.

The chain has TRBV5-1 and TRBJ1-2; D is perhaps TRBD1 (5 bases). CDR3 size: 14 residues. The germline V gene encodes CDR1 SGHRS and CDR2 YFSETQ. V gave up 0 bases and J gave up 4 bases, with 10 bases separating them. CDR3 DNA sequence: TGCGCCAGCAGCTTGGTAGGGGCCCTCTATGGCTACACCTTC. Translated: CASSLVGALYGYTF.

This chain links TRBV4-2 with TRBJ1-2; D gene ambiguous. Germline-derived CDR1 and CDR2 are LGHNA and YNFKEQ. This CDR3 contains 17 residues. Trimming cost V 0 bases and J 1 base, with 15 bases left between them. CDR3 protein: CASSQDKDLGINYGYTF. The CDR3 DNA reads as TGTGCCAGCAGCCAAGACAAGGATCTGGGGATTAACTATGGCTACACCTTC.

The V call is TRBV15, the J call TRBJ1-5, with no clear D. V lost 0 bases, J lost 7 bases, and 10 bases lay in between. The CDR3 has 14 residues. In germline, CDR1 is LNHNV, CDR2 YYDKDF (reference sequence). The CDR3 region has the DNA TGTGCCACCAGCAGAGAAGGGTCACGGCAGCCCCAGCATTTT. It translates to CATSREGSRQPQHF. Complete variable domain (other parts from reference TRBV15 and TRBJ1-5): DAMVIQNPRYQVTQFGKPVTLSCSQTLNHNVMYWYQQKSSQAPKLLFHYYDKDFNNEADTPDNFQSRRPNTSFCFLDIRSPGLGDTAMYLCATSREGSRQPQHFGDGTRLSIL.

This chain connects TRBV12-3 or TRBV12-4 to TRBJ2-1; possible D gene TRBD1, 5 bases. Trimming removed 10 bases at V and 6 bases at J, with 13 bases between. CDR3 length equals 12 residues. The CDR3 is CATGQNANEQFF. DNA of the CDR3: TGTGCCACCGGACAAAACGCCAATGAGCAGTTCTTC.

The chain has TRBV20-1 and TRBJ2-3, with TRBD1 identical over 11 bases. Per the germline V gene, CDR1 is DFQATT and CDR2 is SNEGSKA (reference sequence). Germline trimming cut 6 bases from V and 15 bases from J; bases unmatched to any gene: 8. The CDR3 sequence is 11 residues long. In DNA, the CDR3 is TGCAGTGCCTCGGACAGGGGGCGCATCTATTTT. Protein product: CSASDRGRIYF.